This note documents a single T cell receptor beta chain sequence. As originally analysed: ImmunoSEQ supplied junction-only sequences lacking quality scores, so filtering was different. The repertoire was sequenced with immunoSEQ multiplex PCR; TCRdb's copy has only in-frame clones and lacks some. V, J and clone size are taken as reported in that table, and D and trimming were inferred from the DNA itself. The top ten hold about 9.4% of the sample, which has 300,000 or so clones, less than 85% seen once. Per germline, CDR1 SGHDT and CDR2 YYEEEE. V was shortened by 0 bases and J by 0 bases, with 10 bases between the two germline ends. The CDR3 runs to 15 residues. The record originates from a study of shared clonotypes between healthy human individuals. Across the whole study: Three plates were used per donor for CD4 naive, three for CD4 memory, two for CD8 naive and one for CD8 memory.

This clonotype originated in a man aged 25 to 40 in good health. The chain is built from TRBV5-6 and TRBJ2-7; D gene uncertain. Sample: memory CD4+ T cells sorted from blood. Stated subset: CD45RA-negative fraction. CDR3 in DNA: TGTGCCAGCAGCTTGGGTTACACAAACTCCTACGAGCAGTACTTC. Translated, it gives CASSLGYTNSYEQYF.